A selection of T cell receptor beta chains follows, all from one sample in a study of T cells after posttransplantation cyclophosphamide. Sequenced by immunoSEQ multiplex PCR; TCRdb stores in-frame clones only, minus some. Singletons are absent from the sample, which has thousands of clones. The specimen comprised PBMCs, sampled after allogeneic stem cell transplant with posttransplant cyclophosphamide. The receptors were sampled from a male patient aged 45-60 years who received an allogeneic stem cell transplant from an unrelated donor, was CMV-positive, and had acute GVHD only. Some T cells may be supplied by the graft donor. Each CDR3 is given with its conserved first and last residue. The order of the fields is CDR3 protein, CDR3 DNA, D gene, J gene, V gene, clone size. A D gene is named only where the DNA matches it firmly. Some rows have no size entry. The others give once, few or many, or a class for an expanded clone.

CDR3aa: CASSFGQGAFEKLFF; CDR3nt: TGTGCCAGCAGCTTCGGACAGGGGGCGTTTGAAAAACTGTTTTTT; d_gene: TRBD1; j_gene: TRBJ1-4; v_gene: TRBV7-2; abundance: many
CDR3aa: CASTGDPWGTDTQYF; CDR3nt: TGTGCCAGCACCGGAGACCCGTGGGGCACAGATACGCAGTATTTT; d_gene: -; j_gene: TRBJ2-3; v_gene: TRBV2; abundance: many
CDR3aa: CASSLGTGQGHEQYF; CDR3nt: TGCGCCAGCAGCTTGGGTACGGGACAGGGGCACGAGCAGTACTTC; d_gene: TRBD1; j_gene: TRBJ2-7; v_gene: TRBV5-1; abundance: many
CDR3aa: CASSLAGGSGYEQYF; CDR3nt: TGCGCCAGCAGCTTGGCAGGGGGTTCTGGGTACGAGCAGTACTTC; d_gene: TRBD1; j_gene: TRBJ2-7; v_gene: TRBV5-1; abundance: many
CDR3aa: CASSLVGEGYNEQFF; CDR3nt: TGCGCCAGCAGCTTGGTGGGGGAGGGCTACAATGAGCAGTTCTTC; d_gene: TRBD2; j_gene: TRBJ2-1; v_gene: TRBV5-1; abundance: many
CDR3aa: CASSQTSGTYTGELFF; CDR3nt: TGTGCCAGCAGCCAAACTAGCGGGACTTACACCGGGGAGCTGTTTTTT; d_gene: TRBD2; j_gene: TRBJ2-2; v_gene: TRBV14; abundance: few
CDR3aa: CASSYDRIYGYTF; CDR3nt: TGTGCCAGCAGTTATGACAGGATCTACGGCTACACCTTC; d_gene: -; j_gene: TRBJ1-2; v_gene: TRBV6-5; abundance: many
CDR3aa: CASSKNRDRNQPQHF; CDR3nt: TGTGCCAGTAGTAAGAACCGGGACAGAAATCAGCCCCAGCATTTT; d_gene: TRBD1; j_gene: TRBJ1-5; v_gene: TRBV19; abundance: many
CDR3aa: CASSLRQTQFF; CDR3nt: TGTGCCAGCAGCTTGAGACAGACCCAGTTCTTC; d_gene: -; j_gene: TRBJ2-1; v_gene: TRBV28; abundance: many
CDR3aa: CASSKGLVTDTQYF; CDR3nt: TGTGCCAGCAGCAAGGGACTAGTTACAGATACGCAGTATTTT; d_gene: TRBD2; j_gene: TRBJ2-3; v_gene: TRBV7-6; abundance: many
CDR3aa: CASSIGDRNYGYTF; CDR3nt: TGTGCCAGTAGTATAGGGGACAGGAACTATGGCTACACCTTC; d_gene: TRBD1; j_gene: TRBJ1-2; v_gene: TRBV19; abundance: few
CDR3aa: CATSRGQLYSNQPQHF; CDR3nt: TGTGCCACCAGCAGAGGACAGCTTTATAGCAATCAGCCCCAGCATTTT; d_gene: -; j_gene: TRBJ1-5; v_gene: TRBV15; abundance: many
CDR3aa: CASSVTQGTETQYF; CDR3nt: TGCGCCAGCAGCGTTACCCAGGGGACAGAGACCCAGTACTTC; d_gene: -; j_gene: TRBJ2-5; v_gene: TRBV5-1; abundance: many
CDR3aa: CASSHWAAGRGYEQYF; CDR3nt: TGTGCCAGCAGTCACTGGGCGGCGGGCCGGGGTTACGAGCAGTACTTC; d_gene: -; j_gene: TRBJ2-7; v_gene: TRBV5-6; abundance: many
CDR3aa: CASSILLQNEQFF; CDR3nt: TGTGCCAGCAGTATATTACTGCAAAATGAGCAGTTCTTC; d_gene: -; j_gene: TRBJ2-1; v_gene: TRBV6-1; abundance: many
CDR3aa: CASSARAGNTIYF; CDR3nt: TGTGCCAGTAGTGCCCGGGCTGGAAACACCATATATTTT; d_gene: -; j_gene: TRBJ1-3; v_gene: TRBV19; abundance: many
CDR3aa: CASSPRPRGSLYEQYF; CDR3nt: TGTGCCAGCAGCCCACGCCCCCGGGGGTCCCTATACGAGCAGTACTTC; d_gene: -; j_gene: TRBJ2-7; v_gene: TRBV9; abundance: -
CDR3aa: CTSSHRPGAFF; CDR3nt: TGCACCAGCAGCCATCGGCCGGGAGCTTTCTTT; d_gene: -; j_gene: TRBJ1-1; v_gene: TRBV1; abundance: -
CDR3aa: CASSPPQREQYF; CDR3nt: TGTGCCAGCAGCCCCCCCCAGAGGGAGCAGTACTTC; d_gene: -; j_gene: TRBJ2-7; v_gene: TRBV28; abundance: -
CDR3aa: CASSAGQGLTTSGDQYF; CDR3nt: TGTGCCAGCAGTGCTGGACAGGGACTGACTACCTCAGGGGACCAGTACTTC; d_gene: TRBD1; j_gene: TRBJ2-5; v_gene: TRBV6-1; abundance: many
CDR3aa: CSVGGDRVESGELFF; CDR3nt: TGCAGCGTTGGTGGGGACAGGGTAGAGAGCGGGGAGCTGTTTTTT; d_gene: TRBD1; j_gene: TRBJ2-2; v_gene: TRBV29-1; abundance: large
CDR3aa: CASSSLRNSYNEQFF; CDR3nt: TGTGCCAGCAGCTCCCTCAGGAACTCCTACAATGAGCAGTTCTTC; d_gene: -; j_gene: TRBJ2-1; v_gene: TRBV11-1; abundance: many
CDR3aa: CASSSRQGGTNEKLFF; CDR3nt: TGTGCCAGCAGCTCCCGACAGGGGGGGACTAATGAAAAACTGTTTTTT; d_gene: TRBD1; j_gene: TRBJ1-4; v_gene: TRBV5-4; abundance: many
CDR3aa: CASTSPKGEESGNEKLFF; CDR3nt: TGTGCCAGCACCTCTCCGAAGGGAGAAGAGAGCGGTAATGAAAAACTGTTTTTT; d_gene: -; j_gene: TRBJ1-4; v_gene: TRBV7-9; abundance: many
CDR3aa: CASVTATYGYTF; CDR3nt: TGTGCCAGCGTGACAGCAACCTATGGCTACACCTTC; d_gene: -; j_gene: TRBJ1-2; v_gene: TRBV28; abundance: few
CDR3aa: CASTYAGTASYEQYF; CDR3nt: TGTGCCAGCACCTACGCCGGGACAGCCTCCTACGAGCAGTACTTC; d_gene: TRBD1; j_gene: TRBJ2-7; v_gene: TRBV2; abundance: medium-sized
CDR3aa: CAWTQSRGANTEAFF; CDR3nt: TGTGCCTGGACCCAGTCCCGTGGGGCAAACACTGAAGCTTTCTTT; d_gene: -; j_gene: TRBJ1-1; v_gene: TRBV30; abundance: many
CDR3aa: CASRLEQGVRTDTQYF; CDR3nt: TGTGCAAGTCGCTTAGAACAGGGGGTTCGCACAGATACGCAGTATTTT; d_gene: -; j_gene: TRBJ2-3; v_gene: TRBV12-2; abundance: many
CDR3aa: CASSSIGGAEAFF; CDR3nt: TGCGCCAGCAGCTCCATCGGGGGGGCTGAAGCTTTCTTT; d_gene: -; j_gene: TRBJ1-1; v_gene: TRBV5-1; abundance: many
CDR3aa: CAWRRVRYGGYNTEAFF; CDR3nt: TGTGCCTGGCGCCGCGTGAGGTATGGGGGGTATAACACTGAAGCTTTCTTT; d_gene: -; j_gene: TRBJ1-1; v_gene: TRBV30; abundance: -
CDR3aa: CASGSSTGSGAEAFF; CDR3nt: TGTGCTAGTGGTTCTAGTACAGGGAGTGGTGCTGAAGCTTTCTTT; d_gene: -; j_gene: TRBJ1-1; v_gene: TRBV12-5; abundance: many
CDR3aa: CASSFGQGAEQYF; CDR3nt: TGTGCCAGCAGCTTTGGACAGGGGGCCGAGCAGTACTTC; d_gene: TRBD1; j_gene: TRBJ2-7; v_gene: TRBV7-8; abundance: many
CDR3aa: CASRLRSVTGELFF; CDR3nt: TGTGCCAGCAGACTGAGGTCGGTCACCGGGGAGCTGTTTTTT; d_gene: -; j_gene: TRBJ2-2; v_gene: TRBV6-5; abundance: many
CDR3aa: CAWAGQGDNEQFF; CDR3nt: TGTGCCTGGGCGGGACAGGGTGACAATGAGCAGTTCTTC; d_gene: TRBD1; j_gene: TRBJ2-1; v_gene: TRBV30; abundance: many
CDR3aa: CASEGGAGSYEQYF; CDR3nt: TGTGCCAGTGAGGGGGGGGCCGGCTCCTACGAGCAGTACTTC; d_gene: -; j_gene: TRBJ2-7; v_gene: TRBV6-1; abundance: many
CDR3aa: CASSTTSGGANEFF; CDR3nt: TGTGCCAGCAGCACCACTAGCGGGGGGGCGAATGAGTTCTTC; d_gene: TRBD2; j_gene: TRBJ2-1; v_gene: TRBV7-2; abundance: many
CDR3aa: CASSSSGYSYEQYF; CDR3nt: TGTGCCAGCAGTTCATCGGGGTACTCCTACGAGCAGTACTTC; d_gene: -; j_gene: TRBJ2-7; v_gene: TRBV6-5; abundance: many
CDR3aa: CASSLKTGGSNQPQHF; CDR3nt: TGTGCCAGCAGCTTAAAGACAGGGGGTAGCAATCAGCCCCAGCATTTT; d_gene: TRBD1; j_gene: TRBJ1-5; v_gene: TRBV7-2; abundance: many
CDR3aa: CASSLGLAGVDEQFF; CDR3nt: TGCGCCAGCAGCTTGGGACTAGCGGGAGTTGATGAGCAGTTCTTC; d_gene: TRBD2; j_gene: TRBJ2-1; v_gene: TRBV5-1; abundance: many
CDR3aa: CASSQESRGSTEAFF; CDR3nt: TGTGCCAGCAGCCAAGAAAGCAGGGGGAGCACTGAAGCTTTCTTT; d_gene: TRBD1; j_gene: TRBJ1-1; v_gene: TRBV4-2; abundance: many
CDR3aa: CASRTSGNTGELFF; CDR3nt: TGTGCCAGTAGGACTAGCGGGAACACCGGGGAGCTGTTTTTT; d_gene: TRBD2; j_gene: TRBJ2-2; v_gene: TRBV19; abundance: many
CDR3aa: CASSWSDRAYGYTF; CDR3nt: TGTGCCAGCTCATGGTCGGACAGGGCCTATGGCTACACCTTC; d_gene: TRBD1; j_gene: TRBJ1-2; v_gene: TRBV2; abundance: many
CDR3aa: CASSHPRWAPKTGELFF; CDR3nt: TGTGCCAGCAGCCATCCCAGGTGGGCACCGAAGACCGGGGAGCTGTTTTTT; d_gene: -; j_gene: TRBJ2-2; v_gene: TRBV4-2; abundance: many
CDR3aa: CASNIGGDYPWAPLHF; CDR3nt: TGTGCCAGTAATATAGGAGGTGACTATCCTTGGGCACCCCTCCACTTT; d_gene: -; j_gene: TRBJ1-6; v_gene: TRBV19; abundance: many
CDR3aa: CASSKRWDRAPTGELFF; CDR3nt: TGTGCCAGCAGTAAGAGGTGGGACAGGGCCCCCACCGGGGAGCTGTTTTTT; d_gene: TRBD1; j_gene: TRBJ2-2; v_gene: TRBV2; abundance: many
CDR3aa: CASSLYGQGARANYGYTF; CDR3nt: TGTGCCAGCAGTTTATACGGACAGGGGGCGCGAGCTAACTATGGCTACACCTTC; d_gene: TRBD1; j_gene: TRBJ1-2; v_gene: TRBV27; abundance: few
CDR3aa: CASSSTQGADYGYTF; CDR3nt: TGTGCCAGCAGCTCAACACAGGGGGCCGACTATGGCTACACCTTC; d_gene: TRBD1; j_gene: TRBJ1-2; v_gene: TRBV9; abundance: many
CDR3aa: CASSPTGRWETQYF; CDR3nt: TGTGCCAGCAGTCCCACGGGGAGGTGGGAGACCCAGTACTTC; d_gene: -; j_gene: TRBJ2-5; v_gene: TRBV6-5; abundance: few
CDR3aa: CASSLQPGPYEQYF; CDR3nt: TGTGCCAGCAGCTTACAACCTGGGCCCTACGAGCAGTACTTC; d_gene: -; j_gene: TRBJ2-7; v_gene: TRBV7-7; abundance: many
CDR3aa: CASSPGQGFNSPLHF; CDR3nt: TGTGCCAGCAGTCCGGGACAGGGCTTTAATTCACCCCTCCACTTT; d_gene: TRBD1; j_gene: TRBJ1-6; v_gene: TRBV25-1; abundance: few
CDR3aa: CASSDRPDSSYEQYF; CDR3nt: TGTGCCAGCAGTGACAGGCCAGATTCCTCCTACGAGCAGTACTTC; d_gene: -; j_gene: TRBJ2-7; v_gene: TRBV2; abundance: many
CDR3aa: CASWQGSGYTF; CDR3nt: TGTGCCAGTTGGCAGGGCAGCGGCTACACCTTC; d_gene: -; j_gene: TRBJ1-2; v_gene: TRBV19; abundance: many
CDR3aa: CASSPPRLATPTDTQYF; CDR3nt: TGTGCCAGCTCACCACCCCGACTAGCCACCCCCACAGATACGCAGTATTTT; d_gene: TRBD2; j_gene: TRBJ2-3; v_gene: TRBV18; abundance: -
CDR3aa: CASLAGEDTQYF; CDR3nt: TGTGCCAGCTTAGCGGGAGAGGATACGCAGTATTTT; d_gene: TRBD2; j_gene: TRBJ2-3; v_gene: TRBV10-3; abundance: few
CDR3aa: CASSQDQGTGGASGYTF; CDR3nt: TGCGCCAGCAGCCAGGACCAAGGGACAGGGGGCGCGAGTGGCTACACCTTC; d_gene: TRBD1; j_gene: TRBJ1-2; v_gene: TRBV4-1; abundance: medium-sized